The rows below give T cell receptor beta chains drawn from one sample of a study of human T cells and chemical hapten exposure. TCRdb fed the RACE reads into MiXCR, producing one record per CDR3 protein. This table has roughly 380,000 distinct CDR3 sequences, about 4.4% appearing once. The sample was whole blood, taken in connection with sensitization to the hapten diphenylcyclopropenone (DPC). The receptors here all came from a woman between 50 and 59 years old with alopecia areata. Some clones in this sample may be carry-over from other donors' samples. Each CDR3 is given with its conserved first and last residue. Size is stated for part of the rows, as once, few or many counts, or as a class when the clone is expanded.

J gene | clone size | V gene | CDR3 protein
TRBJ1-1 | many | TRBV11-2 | CATQARAMNTEAFF
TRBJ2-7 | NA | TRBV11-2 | CASSPVTPYEQYF
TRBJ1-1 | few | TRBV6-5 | CASTFRGNTEAFF
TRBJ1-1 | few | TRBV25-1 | CASSVGRAEAFF
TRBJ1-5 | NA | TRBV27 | CASNRNGGFNQPQHF
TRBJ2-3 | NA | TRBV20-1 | CSARGQPTSTDTQYF
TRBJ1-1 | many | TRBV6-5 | CASSYPGGAEAFF
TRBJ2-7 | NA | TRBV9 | CASSPILCSGSSYEQYF
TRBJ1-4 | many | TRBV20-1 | CSARDLSPGELFF
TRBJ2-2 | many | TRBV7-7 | CASSPVGGANTGELFF
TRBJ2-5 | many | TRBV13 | CASSFRPGETQYF